This T cell receptor (beta chain) is drawn from a study of prognosis after radiotherapy for stage I lung cancer. Study-wide background: Tumors were squamous cell carcinoma in seven patients and adenocarcinoma in eleven to twelve.

Study observations and caveats: A fall in unique TCR clone counts followed stereotactic body radiation therapy, with medians of approximately 9,100 versus 7,200. Differences in TRBV and TRBJ gene usage were reportedly observed between patients with and without metastases.

Germline values: CDR1 MGHRA, CDR2 YSYEKL. With 4 bases removed from V and 2 bases from J, the gap between germline ends came to 8 bases. This CDR3 contains 13 residues. Two rounds of multiplex PCR amplified TCR beta CDR3 from genomic DNA. Primers specific to each TRBV and TRBJ gene were used in first-round PCR. In TCRdb, the multiplex PCR reads were re-called with MiXCR into one record per CDR3 protein. Seen here are some 15,000 distinct CDR3 sequences, roughly 27% observed once, and the top ten hold about an eighth. Blood, around 6 milliliters, was collected at each of two time points. At least ten counts were recorded for this clonotype. The antigen is undetermined.

The source was PBMCs, collected before or after stereotactic body radiation therapy (not recorded which). This clonotype was obtained from a donor of 50 years or more with non-small cell lung cancer. The chain uses TRBV4-1 and TRBJ2-5; D not resolved. In DNA, the CDR3 is TGCGCCAGCAGCCCGACGGCTCAAGAGACCCAGTACTTC. It is translated as CASSPTAQETQYF.